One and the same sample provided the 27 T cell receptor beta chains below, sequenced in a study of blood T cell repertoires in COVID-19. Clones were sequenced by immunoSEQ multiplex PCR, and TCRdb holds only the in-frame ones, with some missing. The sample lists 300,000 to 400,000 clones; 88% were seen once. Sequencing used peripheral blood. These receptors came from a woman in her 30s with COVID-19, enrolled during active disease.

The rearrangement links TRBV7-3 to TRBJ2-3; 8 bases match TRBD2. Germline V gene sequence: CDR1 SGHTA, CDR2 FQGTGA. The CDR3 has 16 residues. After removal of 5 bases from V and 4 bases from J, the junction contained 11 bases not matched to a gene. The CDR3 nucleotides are TGTGCCAGCAGCCCCTACCCGGGGGGGAGGGCAGATACGCAGTATTTT. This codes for CASSPYPGGRADTQYF.

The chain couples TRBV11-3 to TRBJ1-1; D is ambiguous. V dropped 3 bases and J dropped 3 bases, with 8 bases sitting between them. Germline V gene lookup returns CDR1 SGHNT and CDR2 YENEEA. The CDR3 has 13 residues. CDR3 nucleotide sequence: TGTGCCAGCAGCTTGAGGGTCTACACTGAAGCTTTCTTT. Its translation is CASSLRVYTEAFF.

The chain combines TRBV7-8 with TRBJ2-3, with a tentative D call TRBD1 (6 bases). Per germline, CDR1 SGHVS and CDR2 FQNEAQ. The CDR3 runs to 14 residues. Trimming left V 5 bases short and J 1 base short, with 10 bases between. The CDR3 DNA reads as TGTGCCAGCAGCCACAGGGAGCGCACAGATACGCAGTATTTT. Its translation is CASSHRERTDTQYF.

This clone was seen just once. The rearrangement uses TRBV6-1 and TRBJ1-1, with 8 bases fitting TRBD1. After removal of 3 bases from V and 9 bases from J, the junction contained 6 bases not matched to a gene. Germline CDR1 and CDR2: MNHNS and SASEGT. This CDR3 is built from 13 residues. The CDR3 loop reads CASSDGQGVKAFF. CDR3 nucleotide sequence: TGTGCCAGCAGTGACGGACAGGGCGTGAAAGCTTTCTTT.

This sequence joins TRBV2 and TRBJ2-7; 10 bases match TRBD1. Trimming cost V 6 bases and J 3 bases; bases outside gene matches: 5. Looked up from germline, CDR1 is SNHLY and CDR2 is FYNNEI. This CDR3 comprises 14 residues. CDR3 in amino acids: CASRYGTGDYEQYF. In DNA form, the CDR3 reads TGTGCCAGCAGATACGGGACAGGGGACTACGAGCAGTACTTC.

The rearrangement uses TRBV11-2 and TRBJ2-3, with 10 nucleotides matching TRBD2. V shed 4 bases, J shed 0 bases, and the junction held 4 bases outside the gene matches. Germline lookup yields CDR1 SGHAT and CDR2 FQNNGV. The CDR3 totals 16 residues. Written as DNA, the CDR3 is TGTGCCAGCAGCTCCGGGACTAGCGTTAGCACAGATACGCAGTATTTT. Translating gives CASSSGTSVSTDTQYF.

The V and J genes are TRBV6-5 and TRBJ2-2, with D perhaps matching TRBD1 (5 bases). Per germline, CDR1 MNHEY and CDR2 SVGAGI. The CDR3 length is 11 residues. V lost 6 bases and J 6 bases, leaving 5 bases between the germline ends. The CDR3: CASSRAGELFF. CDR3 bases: TGTGCCAGCAGCAGGGCCGGGGAGCTGTTTTTT.

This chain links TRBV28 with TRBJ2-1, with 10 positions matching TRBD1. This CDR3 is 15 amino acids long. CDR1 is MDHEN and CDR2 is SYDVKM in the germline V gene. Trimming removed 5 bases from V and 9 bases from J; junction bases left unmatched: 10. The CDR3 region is CASSAPGTGDSEQFF. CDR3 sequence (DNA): TGTGCCAGCAGTGCCCCCGGGACAGGGGATAGTGAGCAGTTCTTC.

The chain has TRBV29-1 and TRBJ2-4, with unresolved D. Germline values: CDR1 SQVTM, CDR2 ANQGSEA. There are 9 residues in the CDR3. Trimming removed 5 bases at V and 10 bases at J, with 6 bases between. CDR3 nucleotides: TGCAGCGTTATACAGATTCAGTACTTC. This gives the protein CSVIQIQYF. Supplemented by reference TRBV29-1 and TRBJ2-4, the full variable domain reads SAVISQKPSRDICQRGTSLTIQCQVDSQVTMMFWYRQQPGQSLTLIATANQGSEATYESGFVIDKFPISRPNLTFSTLTVSNMSPEDSSIYLCSVIQIQYFGAGTRLSVL.

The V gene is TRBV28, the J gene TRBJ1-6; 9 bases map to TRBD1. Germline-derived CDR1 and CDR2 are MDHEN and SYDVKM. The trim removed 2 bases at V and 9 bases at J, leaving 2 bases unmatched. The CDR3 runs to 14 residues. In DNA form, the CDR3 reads TGTGCCAGCAGTTTAGGGACAGGGAGTTCACCCCTCCACTTT. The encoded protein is CASSLGTGSSPLHF.

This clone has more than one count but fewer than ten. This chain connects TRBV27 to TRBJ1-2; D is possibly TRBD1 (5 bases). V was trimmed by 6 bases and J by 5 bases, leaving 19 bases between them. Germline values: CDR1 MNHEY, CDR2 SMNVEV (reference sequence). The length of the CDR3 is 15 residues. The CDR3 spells CASSPRGTGNYGYTF. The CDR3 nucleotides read TGTGCCAGCAGCCCCCGAGGAACAGGAAATTATGGCTACACCTTC.

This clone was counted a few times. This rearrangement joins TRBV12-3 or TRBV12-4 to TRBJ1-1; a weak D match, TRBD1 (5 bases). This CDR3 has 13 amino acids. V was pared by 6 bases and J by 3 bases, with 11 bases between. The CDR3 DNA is TGTGCCAGCAGCGACGGGGGGGACACTGAAGCTTTCTTT. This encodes CASSDGGDTEAFF.

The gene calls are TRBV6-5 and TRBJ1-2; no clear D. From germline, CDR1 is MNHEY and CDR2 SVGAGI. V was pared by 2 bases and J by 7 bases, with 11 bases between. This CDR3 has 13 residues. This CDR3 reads CASSYLPEGGYTF. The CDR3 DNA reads TGTGCCAGCAGTTACCTCCCCGAGGGTGGCTACACCTTC.

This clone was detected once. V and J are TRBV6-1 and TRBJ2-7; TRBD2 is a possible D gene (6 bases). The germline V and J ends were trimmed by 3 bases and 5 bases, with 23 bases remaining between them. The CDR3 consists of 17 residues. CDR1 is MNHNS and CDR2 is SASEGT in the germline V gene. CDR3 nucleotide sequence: TGTGCCAGCAGTGATGTGGGTGTTGGAGGGGCGAGAAACGAGCAGTACGTC. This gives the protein CASSDVGVGGARNEQYV.

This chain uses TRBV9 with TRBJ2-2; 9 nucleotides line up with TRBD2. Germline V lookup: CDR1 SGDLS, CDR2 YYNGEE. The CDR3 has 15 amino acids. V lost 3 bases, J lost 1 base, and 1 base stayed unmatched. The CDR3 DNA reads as TGTGCCAGCAGCGGCGGGGGGGTGAACACCGGGGAGCTGTTTTTT. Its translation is CASSGGGVNTGELFF.

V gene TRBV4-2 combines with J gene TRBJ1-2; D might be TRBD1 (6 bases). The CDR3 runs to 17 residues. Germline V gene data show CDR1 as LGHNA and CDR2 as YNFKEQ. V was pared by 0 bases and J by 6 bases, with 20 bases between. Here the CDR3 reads CASSQDSAAGDFNGYTF. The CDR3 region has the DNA TGTGCCAGCAGCCAAGATTCGGCAGCAGGGGATTTCAATGGCTACACCTTC.

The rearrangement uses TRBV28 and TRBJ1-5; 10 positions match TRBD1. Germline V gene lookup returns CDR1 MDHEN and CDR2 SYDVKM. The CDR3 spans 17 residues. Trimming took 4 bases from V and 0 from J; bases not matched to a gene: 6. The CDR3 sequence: CASSSGQGRYSNQPQHF. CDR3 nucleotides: TGTGCCAGCAGTTCGGGACAGGGGCGGTATAGCAATCAGCCCCAGCATTTT.

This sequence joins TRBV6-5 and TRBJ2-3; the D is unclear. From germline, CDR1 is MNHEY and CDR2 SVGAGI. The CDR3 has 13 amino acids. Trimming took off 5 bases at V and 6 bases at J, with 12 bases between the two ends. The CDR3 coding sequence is TGTGCCAGCAGTAGCTCGGTGGTTGATACGCAGTATTTT. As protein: CASSSSVVDTQYF.

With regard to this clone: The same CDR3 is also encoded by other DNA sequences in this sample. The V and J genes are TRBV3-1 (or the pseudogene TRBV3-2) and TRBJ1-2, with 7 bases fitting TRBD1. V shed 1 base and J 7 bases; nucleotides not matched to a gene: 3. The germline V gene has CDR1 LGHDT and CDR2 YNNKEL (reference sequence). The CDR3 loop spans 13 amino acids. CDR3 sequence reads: CASSQGAGGGYTF. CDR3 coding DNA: TGTGCCAGCAGCCAAGGGGCAGGGGGTGGCTACACCTTC.

Written as DNA, the CDR3 is TGCGCCAGCAGCTTGGGGGACAGTTACAATGAGCAGTTCTTC. Protein: CASSLGDSYNEQFF. J is TRBJ2-1 and V is TRBV5-1; 7 bases fit TRBD1. Germline CDR1 reads SGHRS; CDR2 reads YFSETQ. There are 14 residues in the CDR3. With V trimmed by 0 bases and J by 4 bases, 1 base remained unmatched. Using reference TRBV5-1 and TRBJ2-1 for the parts outside the CDR3, the full variable domain is KAGVTQTPRYLIKTRGQQVTLSCSPISGHRSVSWYQQTPGQGLQFLFEYFSETQRNKGNFPGRFSGRQFSNSRSEMNVSTLELGDSALYLCASSLGDSYNEQFFGPGTRLTVL.

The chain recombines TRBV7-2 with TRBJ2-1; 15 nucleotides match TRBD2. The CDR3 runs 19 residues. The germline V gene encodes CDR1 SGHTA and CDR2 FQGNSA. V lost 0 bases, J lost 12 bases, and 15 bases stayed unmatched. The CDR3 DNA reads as TGTGCCAGCAGCTTAGCTCCGGGACTAGCGGGGGGCGAAATAATGAGGCAGTTCTTC. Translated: CASSLAPGLAGGEIMRQFF. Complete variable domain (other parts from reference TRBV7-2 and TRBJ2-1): GAGVSQSPSNKVTEKGKDVELRCDPISGHTALYWYRQSLGQGLEFLIYFQGNSAPDKSGLPSDRFSAERTGGSVSTLTIQRTQQEDSAVYLCASSLAPGLAGGEIMRQFFGPGTRLTVL.

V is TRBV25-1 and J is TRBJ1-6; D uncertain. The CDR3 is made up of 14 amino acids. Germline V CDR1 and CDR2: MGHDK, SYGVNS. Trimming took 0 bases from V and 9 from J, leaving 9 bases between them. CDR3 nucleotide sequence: TGTGCCAGCAGTGAATATTCGGGGAGTTCACCCCTCCACTTT. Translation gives CASSEYSGSSPLHF.

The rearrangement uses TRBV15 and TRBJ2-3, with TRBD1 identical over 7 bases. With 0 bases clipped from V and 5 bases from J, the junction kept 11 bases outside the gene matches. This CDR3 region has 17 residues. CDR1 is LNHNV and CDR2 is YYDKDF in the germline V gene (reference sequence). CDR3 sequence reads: CATSRDRLGQGVDTQYF. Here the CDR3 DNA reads TGTGCCACCAGCAGAGATAGGCTGGGGCAGGGGGTAGATACGCAGTATTTT. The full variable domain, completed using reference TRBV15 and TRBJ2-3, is DAMVIQNPRYQVTQFGKPVTLSCSQTLNHNVMYWYQQKSSQAPKLLFHYYDKDFNNEADTPDNFQSRRPNTSFCFLDIRSPGLGDTAMYLCATSRDRLGQGVDTQYFGPGTRLTVL.

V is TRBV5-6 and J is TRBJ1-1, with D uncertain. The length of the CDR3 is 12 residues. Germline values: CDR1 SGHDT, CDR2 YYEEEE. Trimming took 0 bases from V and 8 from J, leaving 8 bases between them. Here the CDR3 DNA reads TGTGCCAGCAGCTTGGCCGGGTGGGAAGCTTTCTTT. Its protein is CASSLAGWEAFF.

CDR3 in amino acids: CASRRTGTGVETQYF. The DNA of the CDR3 is TGCGCCAGCAGACGAACCGGGACAGGGGTAGAGACCCAGTACTTC. The chain couples TRBV4-1 to TRBJ2-5, with TRBD1 identical over 10 bases. The CDR3 consists of 15 residues. With V trimmed by 6 bases and J by 4 bases, 8 bases remained unmatched. CDR1 is MGHRA and CDR2 is YSYEKL in the germline V gene.

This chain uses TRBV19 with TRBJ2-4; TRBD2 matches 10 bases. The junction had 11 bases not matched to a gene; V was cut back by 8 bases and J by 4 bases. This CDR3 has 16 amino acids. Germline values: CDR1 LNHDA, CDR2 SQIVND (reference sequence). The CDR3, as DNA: TGTGCCAGTCGCCGGGCGGGACTAGCGACGAAAAACATTCAGTACTTC. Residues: CASRRAGLATKNIQYF.

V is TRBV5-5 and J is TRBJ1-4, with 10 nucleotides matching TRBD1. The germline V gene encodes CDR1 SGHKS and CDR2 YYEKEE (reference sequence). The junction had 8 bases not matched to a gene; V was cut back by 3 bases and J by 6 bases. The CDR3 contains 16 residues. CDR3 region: CASSSSQGTGDEKLFF. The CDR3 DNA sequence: TGTGCCAGCAGCTCTTCACAGGGGACAGGGGATGAAAAACTGTTTTTT. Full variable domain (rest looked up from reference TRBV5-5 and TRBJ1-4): DAGVTQSPTHLIKTRGQQVTLRCSPISGHKSVSWYQQVLGQGPQFIFQYYEKEERGRGNFPDRFSARQFPNYSSELNVNALLLGDSALYLCASSSSQGTGDEKLFFGSGTQLSVL.